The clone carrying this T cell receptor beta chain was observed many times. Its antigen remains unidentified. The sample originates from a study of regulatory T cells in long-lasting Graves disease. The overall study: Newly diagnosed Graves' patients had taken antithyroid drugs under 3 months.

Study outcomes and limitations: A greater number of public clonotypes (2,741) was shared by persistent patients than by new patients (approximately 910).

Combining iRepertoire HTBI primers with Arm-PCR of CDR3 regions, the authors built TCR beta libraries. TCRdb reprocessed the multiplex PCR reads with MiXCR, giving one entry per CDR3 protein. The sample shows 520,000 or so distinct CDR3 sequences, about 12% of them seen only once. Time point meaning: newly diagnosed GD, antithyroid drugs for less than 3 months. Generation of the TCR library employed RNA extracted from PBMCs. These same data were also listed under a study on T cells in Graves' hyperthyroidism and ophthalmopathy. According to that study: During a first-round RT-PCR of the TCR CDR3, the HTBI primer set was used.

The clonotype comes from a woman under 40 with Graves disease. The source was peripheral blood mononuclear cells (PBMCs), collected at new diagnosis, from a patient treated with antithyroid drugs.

The CDR3: CASSKVQGWSYNEQFF. CDR3 in DNA: TGTGCCAGTAGTAAGGTACAGGGATGGTCCTACAATGAGCAGTTCTTC. The chain carries TRBV19 and TRBJ2-1; tentative D call: TRBD1 (6 bases). The CDR3 is 16 residues long. The V end was cut by 4 bases, the J end by 1 base, with 14 bases between. CDR1 and CDR2 from the germline V gene are LNHDA and SQIVND (reference sequence).